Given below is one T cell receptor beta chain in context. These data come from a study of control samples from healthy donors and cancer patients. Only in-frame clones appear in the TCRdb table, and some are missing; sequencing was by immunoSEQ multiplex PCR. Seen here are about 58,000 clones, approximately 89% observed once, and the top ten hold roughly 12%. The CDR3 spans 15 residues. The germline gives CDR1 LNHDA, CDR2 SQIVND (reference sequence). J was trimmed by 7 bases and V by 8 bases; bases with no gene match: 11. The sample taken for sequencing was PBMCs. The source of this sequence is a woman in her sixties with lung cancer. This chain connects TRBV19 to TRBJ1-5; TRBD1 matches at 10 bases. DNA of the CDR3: TGTGCCAGTTGCCCCGGGACAGGGGAGGGGCAGCCCCAGCATTTT. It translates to CASCPGTGEGQPQHF. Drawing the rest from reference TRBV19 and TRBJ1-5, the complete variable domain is DGGITQSPKYLFRKEGQNVTLSCEQNLNHDAMYWYRQDPGQGLRLIYYSQIVNDFQKGDIAEGYSVSREKKESFPLTVTSAQKNPTAFYLCASCPGTGEGQPQHFGDGTRLSIL.